The 13 T cell receptor beta chains below come from one sample, sequenced in a study of a mutant IDH1 vaccine in newly diagnosed glioma. TCRdb keeps only in-frame clones here, not all; method: immunoSEQ multiplex PCR. The sample comprises about 38,000 clones, around three quarters of which are singletons, and around 5.5% rests with the top ten. These TCRs' antigens remain unknown. This sample's time point: week 5, during vaccination. Doses of 300 ug of mutant IDH1 20-mer peptide were given with topical imiquimod. This material consisted of PBMCs, taken from a glioma patient whose treatment included an IDH1 peptide vaccine. These receptor sequences come from a man aged 35 to 55 with glioma.

The rearrangement links TRBV20-1 to TRBJ1-1; D is unresolved. V lost 5 bases and J lost 1, with 5 bases in between. Germline V lookup: CDR1 DFQATT, CDR2 SNEGSKA (reference sequence). The length of the CDR3 is 11 residues. The CDR3 sequence is CSALENTEAFF. CDR3 in DNA: TGCAGTGCTCTGGAGAACACTGAAGCTTTCTTT.

This clone was counted only a few times. The V and J genes are TRBV2 and TRBJ1-1; D remains unclear. Trimming shortened V by 9 bases and J by 4 bases, and 12 bases separated the two germline ends. The CDR3 length is 12 residues. Germline V gene data show CDR1 as SNHLY and CDR2 as FYNNEI. CDR3 residues: CASHRRGTEAFF. CDR3 sequence (DNA): TGTGCCAGTCACCGTCGGGGCACTGAAGCTTTCTTT.

This clone was seen a handful of times. This chain joins TRBV13 and TRBJ2-7, with 8 positions matching TRBD1. Trimming at V came to 2 bases and at J to 1 base, leaving 7 bases not matched to a gene. This CDR3 is built from 16 residues. CDR1 and CDR2 from the germline V gene are PRHDT and FYEKMQ (reference sequence). CDR3 sequence reads: CASSLSHRGRSYEQYF. DNA of the CDR3: TGTGCCAGCAGCTTAAGCCACAGGGGGAGGTCCTACGAGCAGTACTTC.

The gene calls are TRBV6-1 and TRBJ1-6; D remains ambiguous. The germline V and J ends were trimmed by 0 bases and 8 bases, with 5 bases remaining between them. CDR3 length: 13 residues. CDR1 is MNHNS and CDR2 is SASEGT in the germline V gene. For the CDR3, the DNA is TGTGCCAGCAGTGAAGCATGGTATTCACCCCTCCACTTT. The encoded protein is CASSEAWYSPLHF.

The rearrangement uses TRBV14 and TRBJ2-2, with D perhaps matching TRBD1 (5 bases). Trimming pared 2 bases from V and 7 bases from J, leaving 8 bases between. CDR3 length: 13 residues. Looked up from germline, CDR1 is SGHDN and CDR2 is FVKESK. This chain's CDR3 is CASSQRQYGELFF. The DNA of the CDR3 is TGTGCCAGCAGCCAACGACAGTACGGGGAGCTGTTTTTT.

A few counts support this clone. In the same sample, other DNA sequences code for this CDR3. This chain joins TRBV6-1 and TRBJ2-3, with D tentatively TRBD2 (6 bases). The germline CDR1 and CDR2 sequences are MNHNS and SASEGT. The germline V and J ends were trimmed by 2 bases and 0 bases, with 9 bases remaining between them. This CDR3 region has 15 residues. The CDR3 region is CASSEWAGSTDTQYF. CDR3 nucleotide sequence: TGTGCCAGCAGTGAATGGGCGGGGAGCACAGATACGCAGTATTTT.

The rearrangement uses TRBV5-4 and TRBJ2-6, with D possibly matching TRBD1 (5 bases). V lost 5 bases, J lost 2 bases, and 14 bases lay in between. The CDR3 is 16 amino acids. CDR1 and CDR2 (germline): SGHNT, YYREEE (reference sequence). For the CDR3, the DNA is TGTGCCAGCAGTTCCCTGCAGGGTGCTGGGGCCAACGTCCTGACTTTC. It specifies CASSSLQGAGANVLTF.

This rearrangement joins TRBV2 to TRBJ1-6, with D maybe TRBD1 (6 bases). This CDR3 comprises 16 residues. With 5 bases removed from V and 6 bases from J, the gap between germline ends came to 17 bases. CDR1 is SNHLY and CDR2 is FYNNEI in the germline V gene. CDR3 sequence: CASSMLDREPNSPLHF. Here the CDR3 DNA reads TGTGCCAGCAGTATGCTGGACAGAGAGCCTAATTCACCCCTCCACTTT.

The rearrangement links TRBV6-5 to TRBJ1-1; D perhaps matches TRBD1 (5 bases). V was clipped by 2 bases and J by 1 base, with 14 bases between them. The CDR3 sequence is 16 residues long. Germline V gives CDR1 MNHEY, CDR2 SVGAGI. DNA for the CDR3: TGTGCCAGCAGTTACGAGGGGAGAAGGACGAACACTGAAGCTTTCTTT. This encodes CASSYEGRRTNTEAFF.

This clone was seen more than once but under ten times. CDR3 in DNA: TGCAGCGTTGAAGGCTGGGGAACTGAAGCTTTCTTT. This codes for CSVEGWGTEAFF. This rearrangement joins TRBV29-1 to TRBJ1-1, with unresolved D. V was clipped by 1 base and J by 5 bases, with 8 bases between them. The CDR3 sequence is 12 residues long. The germline CDR1 and CDR2 sequences are SQVTM and ANQGSEA.

This chain links TRBV9 with TRBJ2-3, with 9 bases that match TRBD1. This CDR3 is built from 14 residues. The V gene's germline CDR1 is SGDLS and CDR2 YYNGEE. V shed 4 bases, J shed 6 bases, and the junction held 6 bases outside the gene matches. CDR3 in amino acids: CASSSSDRGDTQYF. The CDR3 DNA follows: TGTGCCAGCAGCTCCTCGGACAGGGGCGATACGCAGTATTTT.

This chain joins TRBV19 and TRBJ1-5; TRBD1 agrees at 7 bases. V trimming: 6 bases; J trimming: 10 bases; junction bases outside the gene matches: 3. The CDR3 is made up of 11 amino acids. Looked up from germline, CDR1 is LNHDA and CDR2 is SQIVND (reference sequence). CDR3 amino acids: CASSDRAPQHF. CDR3 DNA: TGTGCCAGTAGCGACAGGGCTCCCCAGCATTTT. The complete variable domain, with remaining parts taken from reference TRBV19 and TRBJ1-5, reads DGGITQSPKYLFRKEGQNVTLSCEQNLNHDAMYWYRQDPGQGLRLIYYSQIVNDFQKGDIAEGYSVSREKKESFPLTVTSAQKNPTAFYLCASSDRAPQHFGDGTRLSIL.

This clone was seen just once. This chain links TRBV30 with TRBJ2-5; either TRBD1 or TRBD2 may supply D (6 bases each). CDR1 is GTSNPN and CDR2 is SVGIG in the germline V gene (reference sequence). The CDR3 extends over 13 amino acids. The germline V and J ends were trimmed by 5 bases and 3 bases, with 13 bases remaining between them. CDR3 nucleotide sequence: TGTGCCTGGGTAGGGGGAGGAAAAGAGACCCAGTACTTC. Translating it yields CAWVGGGKETQYF.